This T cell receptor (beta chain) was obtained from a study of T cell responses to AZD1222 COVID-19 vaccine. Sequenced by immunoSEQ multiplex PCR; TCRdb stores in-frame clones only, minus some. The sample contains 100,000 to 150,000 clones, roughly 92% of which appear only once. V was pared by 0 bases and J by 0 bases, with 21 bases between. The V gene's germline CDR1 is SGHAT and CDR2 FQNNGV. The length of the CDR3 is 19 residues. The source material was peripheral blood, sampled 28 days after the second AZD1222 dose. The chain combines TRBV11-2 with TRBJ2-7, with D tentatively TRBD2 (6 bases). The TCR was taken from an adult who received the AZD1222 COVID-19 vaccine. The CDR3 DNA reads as TGTGCCAGCAGCTTAGATCAAGGTAGCGGAACAATCTTCTCCTACGAGCAGTACTTC. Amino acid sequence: CASSLDQGSGTIFSYEQYF.